This T cell receptor (beta chain) was observed in a study of cytomegalovirus exposure and HLA in healthy donors. Trimming pared 6 bases from V and 5 bases from J, leaving 21 bases between. Germline V lookup: CDR1 SQVTM, CDR2 ANQGSEA. This CDR3 is 15 amino acids long. Broader study findings: Highly shared sequence variants in one cluster were likely a sequencing artifact.

60 Vbeta and 13 Jbeta primers were used in PCR. Measured with immunoSEQ multiplex PCR; TCRdb has only the in-frame clones, and not every one. Among about 160,000 clones listed, approximately 79% were seen once. For this clone: Its cognate antigen is unknown.

This rearrangement joins TRBV29-1 to TRBJ2-3; the D gene is possibly TRBD2 (7 bases). The sequenced sample consisted of PBMCs. This clonotype was sampled from a man aged 35 to 55 in good health and CMV-seronegative. The CDR3 DNA sequence: TGCAGCGTGAAGGGAATGGGGGGGGCTCAAGATACGCAGTATTTT. This sequence encodes CSVKGMGGAQDTQYF.